Below are 24 T cell receptor beta chains sequenced from a single sample in a study of blood T cells in healthy people across ages. Primers used in a second PCR of about 6 to 11 cycles were a sample-barcoded 5' primer and a J-beta primer mix. TCRdb called the 5' RACE reads again in MiXCR, with one record for every CDR3 protein. The sample lists hundreds of thousands of distinct CDR3 sequences; 45% to 70% were seen once. Sequencing was done on a sample of blood. The receptors here all came from a man between 35 and 55 years old in good health.

V usage is TRBV2 and J usage is TRBJ1-2; D gene ambiguous. This CDR3 contains 12 residues. From germline, CDR1 is SNHLY and CDR2 FYNNEI. Here the CDR3 DNA reads TGTGTCAGTGGAAAATGGGTCTGGGGCTACACCTTC. Translating it yields CVSGKWVWGYTF.

This chain joins TRBV5-6 and TRBJ2-3, with TRBD2 matching over 7 bases. V gave up 0 bases and J gave up 6 bases; unmatched junction bases: 10. CDR3 size: 16 residues. Germline V gene sequence: CDR1 SGHDT, CDR2 YYEEEE. This CDR3 is CASSLGAGERGDTQYF. In DNA, the CDR3 is TGTGCCAGCAGCTTGGGGGCCGGGGAGCGGGGTGATACGCAGTATTTT. Looking up the rest from reference TRBV5-6 and TRBJ2-3 gives the full variable domain: DAGVTQSPTHLIKTRGQQVTLRCSPKSGHDTVSWYQQALGQGPQFIFQYYEEEERQRGNFPDRFSGHQFPNYSSELNVNALLLGDSALYLCASSLGAGERGDTQYFGPGTRLTVL.

The CDR3, as DNA: TGTGCCACCAGTGAAGAGGCCCGCCCGGTTCAGTACTTC. Protein sequence: CATSEEARPVQYF. The chain recombines TRBV24-1 with TRBJ2-4, with D hard to call. This CDR3 has 13 amino acids. V lost 4 bases and J 11 bases, leaving 14 bases between the germline ends. Germline CDR1 reads KGHDR; CDR2 reads SFDVKD.

The V gene is TRBV7-2, the J gene TRBJ2-3; 16 positions match TRBD2. Germline CDR1 SGHTA, CDR2 FQGNSA. With 4 bases clipped from V and 4 bases from J, the junction kept 2 bases outside the gene matches. This CDR3 has 16 residues. CDR3 residues: CASSSGLAGGADTQYF. The CDR3 bases are TGTGCCAGCAGCTCGGGACTAGCGGGAGGGGCAGATACGCAGTATTTT.

The V and J genes are TRBV10-3 and TRBJ2-1; D is perhaps TRBD1 or TRBD2 (5 bases each). The CDR3 spans 15 residues. The germline CDR1 and CDR2 sequences are ENHRY and SYGVKD. Trimming stripped 6 bases from V and 4 bases from J, with 16 bases between. The CDR3 reads CAIRDREWGYNEQFF. CDR3 nucleotides: TGTGCCATCAGAGACCGTGAGTGGGGGTACAATGAGCAGTTCTTC.

A single count supports this clonotype. The gene calls are TRBV6-5 and TRBJ1-6; D call uncertain. V was shortened by 2 bases and J by 0 bases, with 14 bases between the two germline ends. Per germline, CDR1 MNHEY and CDR2 SVGAGI. The CDR3 loop spans 18 amino acids. The CDR3 reads CASSYGSHGRSYNSPLHF. The CDR3 DNA reads TGTGCCAGCAGTTACGGCAGTCACGGACGCTCCTATAATTCACCCCTCCACTTT.

This clonotype was observed once. An end of the junction does not agree with germline; a read error may underlie this. The rearrangement uses TRBV9 and TRBJ2-7, with 8 positions matching TRBD2. The CDR3 consists of 11 residues. Germline V gene data show CDR1 as SGDLS and CDR2 as YYNGEE. CDR3 DNA: TGTACCAGCGGGGGAGCCGACGAGCAGTACTTC. As protein: CTSGGADEQYF. Full variable domain (remainder filled in from reference TRBV9 and TRBJ2-7): DSGVTQTPKHLITATGQRVTLRCSPRSGDLSVYWYQQSLDQGLQFLIQYYNGEERAKGNILERFSAQQFPDLHSELNLSSLELGDSALYFCTSGGADEQYFGPGTRLTVT.

The rearrangement links TRBV4-2 to TRBJ1-2, with TRBD1 matching 10 bases. Per germline, CDR1 LGHNA and CDR2 YNFKEQ. This CDR3 region has 16 residues. The V gene end was trimmed by 0 bases and the J gene end by 4 bases; junction bases not matched to a gene: 5. The CDR3 protein is CASSQEGTGAGYGYTF. The CDR3, as DNA: TGTGCCAGCAGCCAAGAAGGGACAGGGGCCGGCTATGGCTACACCTTC.

As to this clonotype: A much larger clone lies one base from this, so it may be a read error. The gene calls are TRBV5-5 and TRBJ2-1; the D gene is possibly TRBD2 (5 bases). The assigned J gene may be wrong: the sequence end matches TRBJ2-7 better. The CDR3 runs 15 residues. Germline loops: CDR1 SGHKS, CDR2 YYEKEE (reference sequence). The CDR3 protein is CASSLGGSEYNEQYF. CDR3 DNA: TGTGCCAGCAGCTTGGGAGGGAGTGAGTACAATGAGCAGTACTTC.

The J gene is TRBJ2-3, the V gene TRBV15, with 8 bases that match TRBD2. CDR3 length equals 16 residues. Germline loops: CDR1 LNHNV, CDR2 YYDKDF (reference sequence). Trimming cost V 4 bases and J 2 bases; bases outside gene matches: 8. The DNA for the CDR3 is TGTGCCACCAGCACAGGAGGCGGGGGGCCCACAGATACGCAGTATTTT. Translated: CATSTGGGGPTDTQYF.

The chain links TRBV27 to TRBJ2-1; the D is unclear. The CDR3 extends over 12 amino acids. Trimming left V 3 bases short and J 13 bases short, with 13 bases between. Germline V CDR1 and CDR2: MNHEY, SMNVEV (reference sequence). For the CDR3, the DNA is TGTGCCAGCAGTTTGGTCGGAGAGGCCCAGTTCTTC. Translating it yields CASSLVGEAQFF.

The chain combines TRBV29-1 with TRBJ2-3; D not resolved. The germline V and J ends were trimmed by 2 bases and 2 bases, with 8 bases remaining between them. This CDR3 comprises 13 residues. Per the germline V gene, CDR1 is SQVTM and CDR2 is ANQGSEA. This chain's CDR3 is CSVEKRSTDTQYF. CDR3 in DNA: TGCAGCGTTGAAAAGAGGTCCACAGATACGCAGTATTTT.

Here the CDR3 DNA reads TGTGCCAGTAGTATGGGGGCGGCCAATCAGCCCCAGCATTTT. Translating it yields CASSMGAANQPQHF. The gene calls are TRBV19 and TRBJ1-5, with D possibly matching TRBD1 (6 bases). The germline V gene has CDR1 LNHDA and CDR2 SQIVND (reference sequence). Trimming cost V 3 bases and J 3 bases, with 9 bases left between them. The CDR3 extends over 14 amino acids.

The chain recombines TRBV10-3 with TRBJ2-3; TRBD2 agrees at 7 bases. The CDR3 loop spans 14 amino acids. The V gene end was trimmed by 10 bases and the J gene end by 0 bases; junction bases not matched to a gene: 7. The germline gives CDR1 ENHRY, CDR2 SYGVKD. The CDR3 is CATNRGESTDTQYF. CDR3 DNA: TGTGCCACCAATCGGGGGGAGAGCACAGATACGCAGTATTTT.

This chain connects TRBV6-5 to TRBJ2-1, with D perhaps matching TRBD1 (6 bases). CDR1 MNHEY and CDR2 SVGAGI come from the germline V gene. CDR3 length: 15 amino acids. Trimming took 0 bases from V and 9 from J, leaving 15 bases between them. The CDR3 sequence: CASSYSKRQDSEQFF. For the CDR3, the DNA is TGTGCCAGCAGTTACTCTAAGAGACAGGACAGTGAGCAGTTCTTC.

The V gene is TRBV4-3, the J gene TRBJ2-1; D remains ambiguous. The V gene lost 1 base and the J gene lost 8 bases, with 15 bases spanning the gap. This CDR3 has 15 amino acids. CDR1 and CDR2 (germline): LGHNA, YSLEER. CDR3 DNA: TGCGCCAGCAGCCAAGGTGACGAAACGTTCTATGAGCAGTTCTTC. It specifies CASSQGDETFYEQFF.

Only one count was recorded for this clonotype. J is TRBJ2-2 and V is TRBV5-4; either TRBD1 or TRBD2 may supply D (5 bases each). The CDR3 extends over 14 amino acids. Germline V gives CDR1 SGHNT, CDR2 YYREEE (reference sequence). With 3 bases removed from V and 10 bases from J, the gap between germline ends came to 16 bases. The DNA of the CDR3 is TGTGCCAGCAGCTCTGTTGAATCCGGGGCGGAGCTGTTTTTT. This gives the protein CASSSVESGAELFF.

This clonotype was observed once. The genes are TRBV7-8 and TRBJ1-5; 8 bases fit TRBD1. Unmatched junction bases numbered 4, after V lost 3 bases and J lost 3 bases. The CDR3 spans 15 residues. Germline CDR1 and CDR2: SGHVS and FQNEAQ. The CDR3 DNA reads TGTGCCAGCAGCTTCCGGGACAGGATCAATCAGCCCCAGCATTTT. It encodes CASSFRDRINQPQHF.

The rearrangement joins TRBV27 to TRBJ1-2; 7 bases line up with TRBD1. Germline-derived CDR1 and CDR2 are MNHEY and SMNVEV (reference sequence). The CDR3 length is 14 residues. V trimming: 6 bases; J trimming: 8 bases; junction bases outside the gene matches: 12. CDR3 coding DNA: TGTGCCAGCAGCAACGGACAGGCCCTCGGGGGCTACACCTTC. This sequence encodes CASSNGQALGGYTF.

This sequence joins TRBV5-1 and TRBJ2-1; D remains ambiguous. Germline lookup yields CDR1 SGHRS and CDR2 YFSETQ. With 2 bases removed from V and 10 bases from J, the gap between germline ends came to 13 bases. CDR3 size: 13 residues. The CDR3, as DNA: TGCGCCAGCAGCTTAAACGTGAACGGGGAGCAGTTCTTC. Its protein product is CASSLNVNGEQFF.

The chain uses TRBV27 and TRBJ2-1; D gene uncertain. The CDR3 sequence is 13 residues long. Germline values: CDR1 MNHEY, CDR2 SMNVEV (reference sequence). V gave up 3 bases and J gave up 7 bases, with 10 bases separating them. The CDR3 DNA is TGTGCCAGCAGTTTTGTTCTTGGGAATGAGCAGTTCTTC. Translated: CASSFVLGNEQFF.

The chain couples TRBV5-1 to TRBJ2-1, with 8 bases aligning to TRBD2. Unmatched junction bases numbered 9, after V lost 4 bases and J lost 0 bases. The CDR3 has 17 amino acids. Germline V gene sequence: CDR1 SGHRS, CDR2 YFSETQ. DNA of the CDR3: TGCGCCAGCAGCACCCAGAGCGGGGGTAGCTCCTACAATGAGCAGTTCTTC. It yields the protein CASSTQSGGSSYNEQFF.

The chain recombines TRBV7-8 with TRBJ2-1; tentatively, D is TRBD1 (6 bases). Trimming cost V 1 base and J 0 bases, with 10 bases left between them. Germline CDR1 reads SGHVS; CDR2 reads FQNEAQ. This CDR3 has 16 amino acids. The CDR3 DNA is TGTGCCAGCAGCTTAGAGGGGGTGGGCTCCTACAATGAGCAGTTCTTC. Translation gives CASSLEGVGSYNEQFF.

The chain employs TRBV29-1 and TRBJ1-5; 7 bases match TRBD1. CDR3 length equals 13 residues. Trimming took 7 bases from V and 6 from J; bases not matched to a gene: 9. In germline, CDR1 is SQVTM, CDR2 ANQGSEA. CDR3 DNA: TGCAGCGCCTTGACAGGGCGGGGTCAGCCCCAGCATTTT. Translation: CSALTGRGQPQHF.